The rows below give T cell receptor beta chains drawn from one sample of a study of early T cells in non-severe SARS-CoV-2 infection. TCRdb fed the 5' RACE reads into MiXCR, producing one record per CDR3 protein. There are about 60,000 distinct CDR3 sequences in the sample; about an eighth occur only once, and roughly 4.5% lies in the top ten. Sequenced: whole blood. The origin of the receptors is an adult who was a healthcare worker with PCR-confirmed SARS-CoV-2 infection or an uninfected control (not recorded which). Both conserved end residues are part of each CDR3. Clone size, where shown, is once, few, many, or a class for clones that have expanded.

v_call	j_call	clone_size	cdr3_aa
TRBV19	TRBJ2-3	-	CASRGWTAGADTQYF
TRBV10-2	TRBJ2-2	-	CASSGGRTGELFF
TRBV28	TRBJ2-7	-	CASSGAAGLLNF
TRBV29-1	TRBJ1-2	few	CSVGGIRYGYTF
TRBV7-9	TRBJ2-1	-	CASSFPGVVDEQFF
TRBV5-4	TRBJ2-3	many	CASSLERGGRSTDTQYF
TRBV3-1	TRBJ1-1	-	CASSRSHPTEAFF
TRBV5-6	TRBJ1-1	many	CASSGPDRANTEAFF
TRBV6-1	TRBJ1-1	-	CASSEYGGLNTEAFF
TRBV30	TRBJ1-4	-	CAWGVDEKLFF
TRBV27	TRBJ2-3	-	CASTRTSTDTQYF